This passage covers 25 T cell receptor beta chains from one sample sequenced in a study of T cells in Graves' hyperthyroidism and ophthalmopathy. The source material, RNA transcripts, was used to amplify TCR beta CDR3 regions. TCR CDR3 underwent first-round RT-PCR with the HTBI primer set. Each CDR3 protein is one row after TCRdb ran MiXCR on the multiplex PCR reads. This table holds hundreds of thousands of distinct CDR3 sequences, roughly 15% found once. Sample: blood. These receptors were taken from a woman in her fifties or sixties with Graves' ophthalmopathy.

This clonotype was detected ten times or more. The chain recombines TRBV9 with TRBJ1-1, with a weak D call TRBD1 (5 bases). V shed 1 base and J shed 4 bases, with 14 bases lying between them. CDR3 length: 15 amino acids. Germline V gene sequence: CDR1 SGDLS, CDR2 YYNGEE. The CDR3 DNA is TGTGCCAGCAGCGTAACCCCCCTGAGGGGCACTGAAGCTTTCTTT. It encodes CASSVTPLRGTEAFF.

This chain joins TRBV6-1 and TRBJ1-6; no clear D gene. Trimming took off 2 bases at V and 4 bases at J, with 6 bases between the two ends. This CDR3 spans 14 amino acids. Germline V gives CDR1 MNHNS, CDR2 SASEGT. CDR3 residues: CASSETAYNSPLHF. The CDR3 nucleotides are TGTGCCAGCAGTGAAACAGCTTATAATTCACCCCTCCACTTT.

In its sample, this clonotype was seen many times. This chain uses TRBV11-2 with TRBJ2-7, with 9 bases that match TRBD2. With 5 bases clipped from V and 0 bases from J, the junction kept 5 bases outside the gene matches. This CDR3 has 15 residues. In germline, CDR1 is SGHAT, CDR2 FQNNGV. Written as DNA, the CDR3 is TGTGCCAGCAGCACCAGCGGGAGGAACTCCTACGAGCAGTACTTC. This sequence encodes CASSTSGRNSYEQYF.

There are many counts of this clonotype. Written as DNA, the CDR3 is TGTGCCAGCACCCCCTCGGCAGGAGGGGCCAACGTCCTGACTTTC. Translation gives CASTPSAGGANVLTF. The genes are TRBV12-3 or TRBV12-4 and TRBJ2-6; D not resolved. V was clipped by 7 bases and J by 4 bases, with 14 bases between them. CDR3 length: 15 residues.

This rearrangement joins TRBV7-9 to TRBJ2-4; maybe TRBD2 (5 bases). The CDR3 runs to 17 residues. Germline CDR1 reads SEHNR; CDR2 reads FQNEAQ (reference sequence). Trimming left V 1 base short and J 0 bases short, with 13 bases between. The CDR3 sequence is CASSLGGPQLAKNIQYF. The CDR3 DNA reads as TGTGCCAGCAGCTTAGGCGGGCCTCAATTAGCCAAAAACATTCAGTACTTC.

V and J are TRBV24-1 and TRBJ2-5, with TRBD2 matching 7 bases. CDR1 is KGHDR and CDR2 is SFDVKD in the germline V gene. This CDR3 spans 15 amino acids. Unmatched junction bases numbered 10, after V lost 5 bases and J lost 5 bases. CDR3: CATSVAGDPRETQYF. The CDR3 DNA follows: TGTGCCACCAGTGTTGCGGGGGACCCCAGGGAGACCCAGTACTTC.

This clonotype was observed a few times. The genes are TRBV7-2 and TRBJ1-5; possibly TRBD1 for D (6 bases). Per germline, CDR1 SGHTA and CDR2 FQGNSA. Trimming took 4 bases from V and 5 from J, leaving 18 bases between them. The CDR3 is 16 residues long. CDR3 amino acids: CASSSRGGGRHQPQHF. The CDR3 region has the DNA TGTGCCAGCAGCTCCCGAGGGGGGGGGCGTCATCAGCCCCAGCATTTT.

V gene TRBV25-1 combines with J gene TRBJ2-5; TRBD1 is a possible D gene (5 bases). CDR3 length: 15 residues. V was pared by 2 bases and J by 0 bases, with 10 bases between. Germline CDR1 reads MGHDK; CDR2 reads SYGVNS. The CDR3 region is CASSEATEYQETQYF. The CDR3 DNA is TGTGCCAGCAGTGAAGCGACAGAGTACCAAGAGACCCAGTACTTC. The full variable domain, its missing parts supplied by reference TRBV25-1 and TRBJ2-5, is EADIYQTPRYLVIGTGKKITLECSQTMGHDKMYWYQQDPGMELHLIHYSYGVNSTEKGDLSSESTVSRIRTEHFPLTLESARPSHTSQYLCASSEATEYQETQYFGPGTRLLVL.

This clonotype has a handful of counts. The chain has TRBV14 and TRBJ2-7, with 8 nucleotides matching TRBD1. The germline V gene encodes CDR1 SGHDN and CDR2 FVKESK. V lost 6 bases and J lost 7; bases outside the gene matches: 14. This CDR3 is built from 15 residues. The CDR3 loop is CASSPWGQGAREQYF. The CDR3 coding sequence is TGTGCCAGCAGTCCCTGGGGGCAGGGGGCGAGAGAGCAGTACTTC.

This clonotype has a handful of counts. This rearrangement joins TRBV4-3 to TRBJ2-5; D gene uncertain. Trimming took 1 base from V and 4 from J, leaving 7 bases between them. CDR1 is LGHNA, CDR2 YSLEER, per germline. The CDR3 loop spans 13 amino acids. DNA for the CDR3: TGCGCCAGCAGCCAAGGGGTCCGAGAGACCCAGTACTTC. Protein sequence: CASSQGVRETQYF.

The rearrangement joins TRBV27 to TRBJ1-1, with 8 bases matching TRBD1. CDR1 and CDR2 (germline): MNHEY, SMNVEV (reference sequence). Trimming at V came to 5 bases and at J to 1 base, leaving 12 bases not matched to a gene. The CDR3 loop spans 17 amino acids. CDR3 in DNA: TGTGCCAGCAGTACACAGGGGGTTCCCCTCAGGAACACTGAAGCTTTCTTT. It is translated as CASSTQGVPLRNTEAFF.

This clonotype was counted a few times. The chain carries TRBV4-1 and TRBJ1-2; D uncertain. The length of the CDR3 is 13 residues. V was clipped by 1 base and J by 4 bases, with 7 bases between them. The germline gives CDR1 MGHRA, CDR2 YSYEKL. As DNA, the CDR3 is TGCGCCAGCAGCCAAGTGCCAGGCTATGGCTACACCTTC. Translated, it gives CASSQVPGYGYTF.

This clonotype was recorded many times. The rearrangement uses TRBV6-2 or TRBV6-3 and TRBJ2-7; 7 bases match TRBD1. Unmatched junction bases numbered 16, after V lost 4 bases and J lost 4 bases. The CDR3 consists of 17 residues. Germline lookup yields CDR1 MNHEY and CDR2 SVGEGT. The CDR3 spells CASSSTTTGETTYEQYF. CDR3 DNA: TGTGCCAGCAGTTCGACGACCACAGGGGAAACGACGTACGAGCAGTACTTC.

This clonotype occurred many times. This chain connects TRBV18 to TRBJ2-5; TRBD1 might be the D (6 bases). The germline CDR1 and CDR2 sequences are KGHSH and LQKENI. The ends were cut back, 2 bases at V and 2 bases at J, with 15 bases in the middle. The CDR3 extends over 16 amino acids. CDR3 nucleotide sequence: TGTGCCAGCTCACCATATTCCGGGACACATCAAGAGACCCAGTACTTC. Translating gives CASSPYSGTHQETQYF.

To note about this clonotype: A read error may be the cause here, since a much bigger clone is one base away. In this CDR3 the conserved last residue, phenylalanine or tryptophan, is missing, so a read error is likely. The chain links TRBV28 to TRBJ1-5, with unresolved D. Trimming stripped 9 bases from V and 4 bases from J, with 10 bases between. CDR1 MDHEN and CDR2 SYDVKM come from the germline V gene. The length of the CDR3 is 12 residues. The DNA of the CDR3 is TGTGCCAGTGATCGGACGAATCAGCCCCAGCATATT. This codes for CASDRTNQPQHI.

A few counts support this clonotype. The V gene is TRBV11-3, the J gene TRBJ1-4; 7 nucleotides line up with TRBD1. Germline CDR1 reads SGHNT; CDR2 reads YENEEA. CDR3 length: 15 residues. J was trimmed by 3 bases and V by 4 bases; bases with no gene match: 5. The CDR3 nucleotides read TGTGCCAGCAGCTCCCGGGACAGCCCTAATGAAAAACTGTTTTTT. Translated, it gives CASSSRDSPNEKLFF. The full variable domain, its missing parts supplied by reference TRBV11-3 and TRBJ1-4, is EAGVVQSPRYKIIEKKQPVAFWCNPISGHNTLYWYLQNLGQGPELLIRYENEEAVDDSQLPKDRFSAERLKGVDSTLKIQPAELGDSAVYLCASSSRDSPNEKLFFGSGTQLSVL.

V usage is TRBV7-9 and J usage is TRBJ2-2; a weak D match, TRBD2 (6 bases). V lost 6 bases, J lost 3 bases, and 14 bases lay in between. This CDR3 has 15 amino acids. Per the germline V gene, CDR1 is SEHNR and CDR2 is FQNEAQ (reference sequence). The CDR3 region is CASSPRGLDTGELFF. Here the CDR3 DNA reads TGTGCCAGCAGTCCGCGGGGCCTCGACACCGGGGAGCTGTTTTTT. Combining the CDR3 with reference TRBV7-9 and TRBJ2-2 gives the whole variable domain DTGVSQNPRHKITKRGQNVTFRCDPISEHNRLYWYRQTLGQGPEFLTYFQNEAQLEKSRLLSDRFSAERPKGSFSTLEIQRTEQGDSAMYLCASSPRGLDTGELFFGEGSRLTVL.

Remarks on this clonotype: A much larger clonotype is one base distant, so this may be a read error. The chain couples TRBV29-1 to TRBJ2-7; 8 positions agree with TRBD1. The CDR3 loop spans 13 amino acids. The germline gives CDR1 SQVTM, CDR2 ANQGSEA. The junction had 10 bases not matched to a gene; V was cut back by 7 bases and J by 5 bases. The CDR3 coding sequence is TGCAGCGCTGAGATCAGGGGGCGGCACGAGCAGTACTTC. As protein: CSAEIRGRHEQYF.

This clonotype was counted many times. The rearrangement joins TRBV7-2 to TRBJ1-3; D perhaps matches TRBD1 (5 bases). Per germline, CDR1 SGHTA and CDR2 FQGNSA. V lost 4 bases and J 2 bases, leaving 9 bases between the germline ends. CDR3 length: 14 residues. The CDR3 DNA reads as TGTGCCAGCAGCTGGGGGGAAGCTGGAAACACCATATATTTT. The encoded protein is CASSWGEAGNTIYF.

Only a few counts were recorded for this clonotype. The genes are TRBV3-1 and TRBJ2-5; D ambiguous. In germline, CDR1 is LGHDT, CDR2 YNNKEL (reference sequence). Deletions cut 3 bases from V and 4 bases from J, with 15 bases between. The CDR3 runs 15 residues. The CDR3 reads CASSHRPYPLETQYF. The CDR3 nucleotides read TGTGCCAGCAGCCACCGACCCTATCCTTTAGAGACCCAGTACTTC.

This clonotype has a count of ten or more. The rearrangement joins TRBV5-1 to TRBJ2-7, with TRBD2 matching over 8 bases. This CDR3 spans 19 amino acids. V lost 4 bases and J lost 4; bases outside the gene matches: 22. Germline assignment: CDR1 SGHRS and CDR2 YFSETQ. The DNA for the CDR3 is TGCGCCAGCAGCGCCAAGACACTAGCGGTTAAGGACCACGATTACGAGCAGTACTTC. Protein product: CASSAKTLAVKDHDYEQYF.

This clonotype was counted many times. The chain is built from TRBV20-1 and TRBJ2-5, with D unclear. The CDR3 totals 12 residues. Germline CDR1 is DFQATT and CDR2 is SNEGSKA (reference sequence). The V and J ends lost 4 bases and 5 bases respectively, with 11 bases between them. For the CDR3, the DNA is TGCAGTGCTAAGTCGGGTACCGAGACCCAGTACTTC. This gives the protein CSAKSGTETQYF.

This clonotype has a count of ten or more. CDR3 DNA: TGCAGTGCTAGCTTAGCGGGAGGGCACGAGCAGTACTTC. Residues: CSASLAGGHEQYF. This rearrangement joins TRBV20-1 to TRBJ2-7; TRBD2 matches at 11 bases. V dropped 3 bases and J dropped 5; count of bases not matched to a gene: 3. Germline V gene sequence: CDR1 DFQATT, CDR2 SNEGSKA (reference sequence). The CDR3 totals 13 residues.

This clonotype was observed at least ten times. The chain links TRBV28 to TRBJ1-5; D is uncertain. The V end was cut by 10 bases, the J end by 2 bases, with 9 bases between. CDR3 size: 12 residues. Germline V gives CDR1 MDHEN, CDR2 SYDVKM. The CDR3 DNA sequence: TGTGCCACCACCTCGGGCAATCAGCCCCAGCATTTT. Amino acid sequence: CATTSGNQPQHF.

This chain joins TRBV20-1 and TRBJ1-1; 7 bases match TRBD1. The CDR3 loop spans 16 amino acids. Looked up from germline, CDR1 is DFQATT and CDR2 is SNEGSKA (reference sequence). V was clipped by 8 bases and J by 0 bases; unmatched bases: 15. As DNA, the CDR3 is TGCAGTAGGGGGGAAGAACAGGGGATCATGAACACTGAAGCTTTCTTT. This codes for CSRGEEQGIMNTEAFF.